This T cell receptor beta chain emerged from a study of CD4 T cells in relation to SARS-CoV-2 and coronaviruses (dated by TCRdb to the early 2020s). As for the study more broadly: In the ViraFEST assay, PBMCs were cultured with antigen for roughly eleven days, after which TCR beta CDR3s were sequenced to identify clonal expansions specific to the antigen. The negative reference condition was either a culture with an HIV-1 Nef peptide pool or a culture with no peptide. Patient-derived lymphoblastoid cell lines were used to map the HLA restriction of shared crossreactive spike epitopes. At the level of individual TCR clonotypes, the study evaluated whether memory CD4+ T cells crossreact between the spike proteins of SARS-CoV-2 and those of common cold coronaviruses. The Adaptive Biotechnologies TCR-sequencing kit was used to sequence samples from a few pre-COVID donors and the naive versus memory experiments, while other data came from Illumina-based sequencing. A different TCR-beta assay, based on Illumina, was used to sequence expansion assays from other donors in the study.

Library preparation employed the immunoSEQ multiplex PCR assay. The study's own analysis went as follows. During preprocessing, nonproductive sequences were removed, as were CDR3s that did not start with C, did not end with F or W, or were shorter than 7 amino acids. Antigen-specific clonotypes were called with the MANAFEST web app, based on expansion relative to reference and other culture wells. A clone was considered positive if significant expansion relative to the reference culture was observed in 2 of 3 replicate wells at an FDR below 0.05. A further requirement for positive clones was significant expansion compared with all other tandem wells, along with an odds ratio above 5. CDR3 homology was measured as pairwise Levenshtein distance, computed with the stringdist R package after trimming three terminal residues from each end. TCRdb took over this immuneACCESS table, retaining in-frame rearrangements with V and J assigned. Such tables are incomplete; in checked studies, under half of the missing clones stem from an unresolved V gene, and the remainder is unexplained. D and trimming were read from the DNA, whereas the V and J calls and clone size are those reported in that table. The sample has some 30,000 clones on record, approximately 78% of them singletons. The ten top clones hold approximately 22% of the sample.

Taken from cysteine to phenylalanine, the CDR3 has 13 residues. This entry keeps only the CDR3 DNA: 39 bases, framed from base 1. V loses 5 bases of germline sequence and J loses 9 bases, and the interval between the two ends is 16 bases. Concerning this clone: Its specific antigen is unknown. No clone much larger than this one lies a single base away; base qualities are absent.

Beyond this particular receptor, the publication reports: Significantly weaker SARS-CoV-2-driven expansion was shown by crossreactive clones than by monoreactive clones, consistent with antigenic imprinting. Small numbers of patients and of tested TCRs were a limitation of the study. No donor contributed both pre-pandemic and post-infection samples, which limited tracing the source of pre-existing responses. Since the crossreactivity analysis centred on spike protein, crossreactivity against other viral proteins was not assessed. Memory CD4+ clonotypes crossrecognizing SARS-CoV-2 and at least one common cold coronavirus spike were found in approximately 65% of donors.

CD4+ T cells from unexposed donors were collected before the COVID-19 pandemic (2011-2018). The EasySep CD4+ T cell isolation kit was used to isolate CD4+ T cells once the cultures had run for roughly eleven days. As cell numbers permitted, CD4+ T cells from unexposed donors were tested for reactivity to SARS-CoV-2 S and N and to four common cold coronavirus spike pools. PBMCs were cultured at 1.5 million to 2 million per well in IMDM supplemented with about 5% human AB serum and roughly 10 IU/ml IL-2. Half of the culture medium was replaced with fresh IL-2-containing medium on days 3 and 7. Each peptide culture condition was generally run in triplicate replicate wells. Leukapheresis product for the unexposed donors was bought commercially. Ficoll-Paque PLUS gradient centrifugation was used to isolate PBMCs from either whole blood or leukapheresis product. The PBMCs went either fresh into the expansion assay or into cryopreservation at -140 degrees C. The QIAamp Micro DNA Kit was used to extract genomic DNA from the CD4+ T cells.

The V and J segments used are TRBV12-3 or TRBV12-4 and TRBJ2-5; the D match is possibly TRBD1 or TRBD2, with 5 bases aligned in each. The sequenced sample was CD4+ T cells from PBMCs, cultured in vitro. The TCR comes from a human donor in good health. The nucleotides are TGTGCCAGCAGTCCCGGGGCCCGAATGGCCCAGTACTTC. Its protein reads: CASSPGARMAQYF.